The entry that follows covers one T cell receptor beta chain sequence. The data are from a study of OX40 agonist ivuxolimab in advanced cancers. About the study: Ivuxolimab, which patients received intravenously every 2 weeks, was dosed at 0.01 to 10 mg/kg. Allowance was made for prior anti-PD-1, anti-PD-L1 or anti-CTLA-4 therapy, and around 44% had some.

Generated by immunoSEQ multiplex PCR, the TCRdb table keeps only in-frame clones and is missing some. Of about 92,000 clones detected, roughly 90% appear once; the ten largest clones hold around 0.33%. The CDR3 covers 18 residues. The V end was cut by 0 bases, the J end by 6 bases, with 23 bases between. Germline values: CDR1 SGHVS, CDR2 FQNEAQ. The J gene is TRBJ1-1, the V gene TRBV7-8; perhaps TRBD1 as D (6 bases). This clonotype was obtained from an adult with an advanced solid tumor such as melanoma, head and neck, liver or kidney cancer. The sample here was CD4+ or CD8+ T cells sorted from blood, taken in a trial of the OX40 agonist ivuxolimab. CDR3 coding DNA: TGTGCCAGCAGCTTAGCGTTCCGTTTTGGGGGGGCTGAGGCTGAAGCTTTCTTT. It codes for CASSLAFRFGGAEAEAFF. Full variable domain (outside the CDR3, taken from reference TRBV7-8 and TRBJ1-1): GAGVSQSPRYKVAKRGQDVALRCDPISGHVSLFWYQQALGQGPEFLTYFQNEAQLDKSGLPSDRFFAERPEGSVSTLKIQRTQQEDSAVYLCASSLAFRFGGAEAEAFFGQGTRLTVV.